The 5 T cell receptor beta chains below come from one sample, sequenced in a study of cytomegalovirus exposure and HLA in healthy donors. The PCR was carried out with 60 Vbeta primers and 13 Jbeta primers. Sequencing used immunoSEQ multiplex PCR; TCRdb keeps in-frame clones, though not all of them. The table has 160,000 or so clones, more than 65% seen once. Sequences were obtained from PBMCs. These receptors were collected from a man between 18 and 29 years old in good health and CMV-seropositive.

The chain uses TRBV6-1 and TRBJ1-1; 7 bases are a match to TRBD1. This CDR3 region has 13 residues. Losses at the gene ends were 3 bases for V and 4 bases for J; bases not matched to a gene: 2. Looked up from germline, CDR1 is MNHNS and CDR2 is SASEGT. For the CDR3, the DNA is TGTGCCAGCAGTGATACAGGGGTCACTGAAGCTTTCTTT. Protein: CASSDTGVTEAFF.

V gene TRBV11-2 combines with J gene TRBJ2-1; 7 bases align to TRBD1. The CDR3 has 15 residues. With V trimmed by 1 base and J by 4 bases, 4 bases remained unmatched. The germline V gene has CDR1 SGHAT and CDR2 FQNNGV. CDR3 sequence (DNA): TGTGCCAGCAGCTTAGGGCCGGGACAGTACAATGAGCAGTTCTTC. Residues: CASSLGPGQYNEQFF.

The J gene is TRBJ1-1, the V gene TRBV7-8; D is unresolved. CDR1 is SGHVS, CDR2 FQNEAQ, per germline. This CDR3 contains 15 residues. V was trimmed by 0 bases and J by 0 bases, leaving 8 bases between them. The CDR3 coding sequence is TGTGCCAGCAGCTTAGCGGCGGTGTTGAACACTGAAGCTTTCTTT. Its protein product is CASSLAAVLNTEAFF. Full variable domain (remainder filled in from reference TRBV7-8 and TRBJ1-1): GAGVSQSPRYKVAKRGQDVALRCDPISGHVSLFWYQQALGQGPEFLTYFQNEAQLDKSGLPSDRFFAERPEGSVSTLKIQRTQQEDSAVYLCASSLAAVLNTEAFFGQGTRLTVV.

The gene calls are TRBV9 and TRBJ1-1; no clear D gene. The V end was cut by 7 bases, the J end by 0 bases, with 16 bases between. CDR1 is SGDLS and CDR2 is YYNGEE in the germline V gene. The CDR3 is 15 residues long. In DNA form, the CDR3 reads TGTGCCAGCCAGCGACTTACAATTATGAACACTGAAGCTTTCTTT. It translates to CASQRLTIMNTEAFF.

This clone has a handful of counts. The chain joins TRBV5-5 to TRBJ1-1, with 9 bases matching TRBD1. This CDR3 is built from 16 residues. Losses at the gene ends were 0 bases for V and 1 base for J; bases not matched to a gene: 4. Germline V gene sequence: CDR1 SGHKS, CDR2 YYEKEE (reference sequence). The CDR3 coding sequence is TGTGCCAGCAGCTTGGGCTGGGGACAGGGGAACACTGAAGCTTTCTTT. Translation gives CASSLGWGQGNTEAFF.